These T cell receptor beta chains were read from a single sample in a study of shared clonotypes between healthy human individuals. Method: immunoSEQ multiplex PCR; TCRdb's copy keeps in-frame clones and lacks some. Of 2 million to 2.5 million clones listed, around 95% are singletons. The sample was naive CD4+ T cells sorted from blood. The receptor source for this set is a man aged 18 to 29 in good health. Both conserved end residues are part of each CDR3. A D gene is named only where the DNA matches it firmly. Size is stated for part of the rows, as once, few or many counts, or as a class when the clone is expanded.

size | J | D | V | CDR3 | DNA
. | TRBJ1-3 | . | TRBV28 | CASSRTGGSGNTIYF | TGTGCCAGCAGCAGGACGGGGGGCTCTGGAAACACCATATATTTT
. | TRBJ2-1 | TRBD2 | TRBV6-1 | CASRAGLLSNEQFF | TGTGCCAGCAGAGCGGGACTACTCAGCAATGAGCAGTTCTTC
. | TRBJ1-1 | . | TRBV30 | CAWSREDTEAFF | TGTGCCTGGAGCAGGGAGGACACTGAAGCTTTCTTT
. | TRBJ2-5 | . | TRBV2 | CASSESGQRDKETQYF | TGTGCCAGCAGTGAATCCGGGCAGAGAGATAAAGAGACCCAGTACTTC
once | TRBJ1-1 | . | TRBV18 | CASSTQGDTEAFF | TGTGCCAGCTCAACCCAGGGCGACACTGAAGCTTTCTTT
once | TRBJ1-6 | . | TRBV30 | CAWSGGGSYNSPLHF | TGTGCCTGGAGTGGAGGAGGGAGTTATAATTCACCCCTCCACTTT
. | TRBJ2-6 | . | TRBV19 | CASSIDLGQANSGANVLTF | TGTGCCAGTAGTATAGATCTGGGTCAAGCCAACTCTGGGGCCAACGTCCTGACTTTC
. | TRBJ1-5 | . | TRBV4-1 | CASSQEGRGFNQPQHF | TGCGCCAGCAGCCAAGAAGGTAGGGGGTTCAATCAGCCCCAGCATTTT
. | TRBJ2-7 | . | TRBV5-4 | CASSSLGLRIGEQYF | TGTGCCAGCAGCTCCCTCGGACTGCGGATCGGCGAGCAGTACTTC
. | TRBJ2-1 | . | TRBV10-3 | CAISALTDEQFF | TGTGCCATCAGTGCATTAACCGATGAGCAGTTCTTC
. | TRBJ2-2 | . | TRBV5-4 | CASSSRGARSDTGELFF | TGTGCCAGCAGCTCCCGTGGCGCCCGGTCGGACACCGGGGAGCTGTTTTTT
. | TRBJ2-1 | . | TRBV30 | CAWSDGQMANNEQFF | TGTGCCTGGAGTGATGGACAAATGGCAAACAATGAGCAGTTCTTC
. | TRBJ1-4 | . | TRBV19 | CASSFSDAWREKLFF | TGTGCCAGTAGTTTCTCGGACGCCTGGAGGGAAAAACTGTTTTTT
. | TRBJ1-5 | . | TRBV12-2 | CASRLDGVWTDNQPQHF | TGTGCAAGTCGCTTAGACGGGGTATGGACAGACAATCAGCCCCAGCATTTT
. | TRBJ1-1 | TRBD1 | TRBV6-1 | CASSMGQSLRVEAFF | TGTGCCAGCAGTATGGGACAGTCCCTGAGAGTTGAAGCTTTCTTT
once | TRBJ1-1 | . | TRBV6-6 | CASSYSTGSTEAFF | TGTGCCAGCAGTTACTCGACGGGAAGCACTGAAGCTTTCTTT
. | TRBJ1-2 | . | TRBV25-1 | CASSEGGARDYGYTF | TGTGCCAGCAGTGAGGGGGGGGCACGAGACTATGGCTACACCTTC
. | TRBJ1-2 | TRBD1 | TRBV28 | CASSQRDRNYGYTF | TGTGCCAGCAGCCAGAGGGACAGAAACTATGGCTACACCTTC
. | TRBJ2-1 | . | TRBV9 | CASSVGIQTAPWGSEQFF | TGTGCCAGCAGCGTAGGGATCCAGACAGCCCCATGGGGTAGTGAGCAGTTCTTC
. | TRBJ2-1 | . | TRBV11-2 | CASSLAQGGTYNEQFF | TGTGCCAGCAGCTTAGCCCAGGGGGGGACCTACAATGAGCAGTTCTTC
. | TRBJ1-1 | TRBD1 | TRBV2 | CASSGDSLKAFF | TGTGCCAGCAGTGGGGACAGTCTAAAAGCTTTCTTT
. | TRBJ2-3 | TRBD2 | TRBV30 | CAWNKRLAGLFADTQYF | TGTGCCTGGAATAAAAGACTAGCGGGATTGTTTGCAGATACGCAGTATTTT
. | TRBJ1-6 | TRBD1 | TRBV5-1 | CASRPGQGYSPLHF | TGCGCCAGCCGCCCGGGACAGGGGTATTCACCCCTCCACTTT
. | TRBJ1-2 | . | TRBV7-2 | CASSRRQDGYTF | TGTGCCAGCAGCCGAAGACAGGATGGCTACACCTTC